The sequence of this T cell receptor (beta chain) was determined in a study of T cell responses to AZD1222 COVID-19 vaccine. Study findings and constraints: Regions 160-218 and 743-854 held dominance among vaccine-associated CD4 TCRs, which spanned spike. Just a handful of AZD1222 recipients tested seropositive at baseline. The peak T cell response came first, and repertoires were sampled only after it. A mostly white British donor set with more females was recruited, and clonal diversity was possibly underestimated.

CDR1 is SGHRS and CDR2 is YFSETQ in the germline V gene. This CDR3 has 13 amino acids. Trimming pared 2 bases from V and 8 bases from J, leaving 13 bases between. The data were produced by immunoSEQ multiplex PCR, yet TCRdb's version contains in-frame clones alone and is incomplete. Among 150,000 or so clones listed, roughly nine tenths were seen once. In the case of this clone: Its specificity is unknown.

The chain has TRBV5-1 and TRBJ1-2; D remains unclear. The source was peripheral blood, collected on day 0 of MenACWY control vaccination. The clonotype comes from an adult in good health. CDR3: CASSLAGRSGYTF. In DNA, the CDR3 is TGCGCCAGCAGCTTAGCCGGGAGAAGCGGCTACACCTTC.